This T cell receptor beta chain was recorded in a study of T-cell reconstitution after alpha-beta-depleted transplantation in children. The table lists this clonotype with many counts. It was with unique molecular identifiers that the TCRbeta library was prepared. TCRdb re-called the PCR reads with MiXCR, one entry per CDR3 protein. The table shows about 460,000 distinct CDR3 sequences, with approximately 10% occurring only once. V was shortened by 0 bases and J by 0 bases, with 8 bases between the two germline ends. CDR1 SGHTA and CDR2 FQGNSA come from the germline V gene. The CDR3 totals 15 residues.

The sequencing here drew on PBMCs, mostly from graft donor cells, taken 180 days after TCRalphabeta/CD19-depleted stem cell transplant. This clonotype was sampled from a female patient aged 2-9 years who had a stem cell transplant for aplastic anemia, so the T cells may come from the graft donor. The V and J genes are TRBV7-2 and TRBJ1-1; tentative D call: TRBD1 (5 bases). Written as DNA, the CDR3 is TGTGCCAGCAGCTTAGCTCCGGGGCTGAACACTGAAGCTTTCTTT. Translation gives CASSLAPGLNTEAFF.